These 2 T cell receptor beta chains share one sample of origin, sequenced in a study of blood T cell repertoires in COVID-19. TCRdb's copy holds only in-frame clones and misses some; the assay was immunoSEQ multiplex PCR. Of approximately 300,000 clones in the sample, more than 80% are singletons; the top ten hold 6.5% to 8%. Sequencing used peripheral blood. These receptors all come from a woman aged 30 to 39 with COVID-19, enrolled during active disease.

The chain couples TRBV18 to TRBJ1-2; TRBD1 is a possible D gene (6 bases). The CDR3 is made up of 16 amino acids. V dropped 4 bases and J dropped 7 bases, with 22 bases sitting between them. Germline CDR1 KGHSH, CDR2 LQKENI. CDR3 protein: CASSLEPGTPNIGYTF. The CDR3 DNA reads TGTGCCAGCTCACTAGAACCCGGGACACCGAACATTGGCTACACCTTC.

The chain joins TRBV29-1 to TRBJ2-3; D call uncertain. V was trimmed by 4 bases and J by 0 bases, leaving 8 bases between them. Per the germline V gene, CDR1 is SQVTM and CDR2 is ANQGSEA. The length of the CDR3 is 13 residues. The CDR3 is CSVGIASTDTQYF. The CDR3 coding sequence is TGCAGCGTTGGTATAGCTAGCACAGATACGCAGTATTTT.